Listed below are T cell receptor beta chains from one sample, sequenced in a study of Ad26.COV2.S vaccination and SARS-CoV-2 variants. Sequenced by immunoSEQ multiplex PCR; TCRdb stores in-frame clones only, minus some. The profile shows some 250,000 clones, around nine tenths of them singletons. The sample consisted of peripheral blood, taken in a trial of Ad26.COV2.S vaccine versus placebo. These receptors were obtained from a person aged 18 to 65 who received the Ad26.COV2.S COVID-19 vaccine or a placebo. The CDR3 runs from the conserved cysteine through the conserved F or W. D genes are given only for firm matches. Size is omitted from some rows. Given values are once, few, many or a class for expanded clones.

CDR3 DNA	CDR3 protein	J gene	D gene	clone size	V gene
TGTGCCAGCAGCTTGGGGCCGGAGGGCACAACTAATGAAAAACTGTTTTTT	CASSLGPEGTTNEKLFF	TRBJ1-4	NA	NA	TRBV5-4
TGTGCCAGCTCACCACCGATTGGTCAGGGGAGTCCGATGGTTCGCTACACCTTC	CASSPPIGQGSPMVRYTF	TRBJ1-2	NA	NA	TRBV18
TGTGCCAGCTCACCACTTCAGGGGGGTGAGCAGTTCTTC	CASSPLQGGEQFF	TRBJ2-1	NA	NA	TRBV18
TGTGCCAGCAGCTTAGTCCCCGCCATGACAGGGGCCTCCTACGAGCAGTACTTC	CASSLVPAMTGASYEQYF	TRBJ2-7	TRBD1	once	TRBV7-6
TGTGCCAGCAGCCCCGGGACCAGCAATGAGCAGTTCTTC	CASSPGTSNEQFF	TRBJ2-1	NA	NA	TRBV7-2
TGTGCCAGCAGCACCAGGGACAGGGGCCCATACGAGCAGTACTTC	CASSTRDRGPYEQYF	TRBJ2-7	TRBD1	once	TRBV9
TGTGCCAGCAGTTTGTTTCAGGAGACCCAGTACTTC	CASSLFQETQYF	TRBJ2-5	NA	NA	TRBV28
TGTGCCAGCAGGGACAGGGAAGGAAGCAATCAGCCCCAGCATTTT	CASRDREGSNQPQHF	TRBJ1-5	TRBD1	NA	TRBV6-5
TGTGCCAGCAGCCCATTCCTAAGCGGGGCGTGGACAGATACGCAGTATTTT	CASSPFLSGAWTDTQYF	TRBJ2-3	TRBD2	NA	TRBV5-6
TGCGCCAGCAGCCAAGCCCCTGACAGCAACTACGAGCAGTACTTC	CASSQAPDSNYEQYF	TRBJ2-7	NA	NA	TRBV4-3
TGTGCCAGCAGTTACTCTGGTGGGGCGGGGTATGAGCAGTTCTTC	CASSYSGGAGYEQFF	TRBJ2-1	NA	NA	TRBV6-5
TGTGCCAGCAGCCCCCGCGGGGGCTACGAGCAGTACTTC	CASSPRGGYEQYF	TRBJ2-7	TRBD2	NA	TRBV7-2
TGTGCCAGCAGTCCCGGGACAGGCGGGAACACTGAAGCTTTCTTT	CASSPGTGGNTEAFF	TRBJ1-1	TRBD1	once	TRBV2
TGTGCCAGCAGTAGCGGGGCGGGTGGTACGCAGTATTTT	CASSSGAGGTQYF	TRBJ2-3	TRBD2	NA	TRBV6-5
TGTGCCAGCAGTTCCCACGGGACAGGGATCGACGAGCAGTACTTC	CASSSHGTGIDEQYF	TRBJ2-7	TRBD1	NA	TRBV6-2/TRBV6-3
TGTGCCAGCAGCGTAGCGGCATCGGCAGAGACCCAGTACTTC	CASSVAASAETQYF	TRBJ2-5	NA	NA	TRBV7-8
TGTGCCTGGAGCGGCACCGGGGAGCTGTTTTTT	CAWSGTGELFF	TRBJ2-2	NA	NA	TRBV30
TGTGCCAGCAGCCCTTCGGGGAGCAACACCATATATTTT	CASSPSGSNTIYF	TRBJ1-3	NA	NA	TRBV7-2
TGCGCCAGCAGCTTGGATGCCAGGAACACTGAAGCTTTCTTT	CASSLDARNTEAFF	TRBJ1-1	NA	NA	TRBV5-1
TGTGCCAGCAGCGGGGACAGTCTGAGAACGAATGAGCAGTTCTTC	CASSGDSLRTNEQFF	TRBJ2-1	TRBD1	NA	TRBV7-2
TGCGCCAGCAGCTTGCTTCCGGGGTCGGGTCAGCCCCAGCATTTT	CASSLLPGSGQPQHF	TRBJ1-5	NA	NA	TRBV5-1
TGTGCCAGCAGTTACTCGGGGGCCAAAAACATTCAGTACTTC	CASSYSGAKNIQYF	TRBJ2-4	NA	NA	TRBV6-5
TGTGCCAGCAGCCAGGTTCCACAGGGGGGGTGGCACGAGCAGTACTTC	CASSQVPQGGWHEQYF	TRBJ2-7	NA	NA	TRBV3-1/TRBV3-2
TGTGCCACCAACCGGACGGGAAGAAATCAGCCCCAGCATTTT	CATNRTGRNQPQHF	TRBJ1-5	NA	NA	TRBV24-1
TGTGCCAGCAGTGTAGACCTGAACACTGAAGCTTTCTTT	CASSVDLNTEAFF	TRBJ1-1	NA	once	TRBV6-4
TGTGCCAGCAGCCCGGGACAGGGGGGCACCTACGAGCAGTACTTC	CASSPGQGGTYEQYF	TRBJ2-7	TRBD1	NA	TRBV7-9
TGTGCCAGCAGTGACCGTCCTTTCCCGGGACAGGGGACCTACAATGAGCAGTTCTTC	CASSDRPFPGQGTYNEQFF	TRBJ2-1	TRBD1	NA	TRBV6-4
TGTGCCATCAGTGAGTCAGCGGGACTAGACTACGAGCAGTACTTC	CAISESAGLDYEQYF	TRBJ2-7	TRBD2	NA	TRBV10-3
TGTGCCAGCAGTGAAGGCAGCTCCTACGAGCAGTACTTC	CASSEGSSYEQYF	TRBJ2-7	NA	NA	TRBV2
TGTGCCAGCAGCTTAGGGGAGGGGCAGAAACTGTTTTTT	CASSLGEGQKLFF	TRBJ1-4	NA	NA	TRBV7-2
TGCGCCAGCAGCCTAGCGGGCAGGGGGCAGGGCGAGCAGTTCTTC	CASSLAGRGQGEQFF	TRBJ2-1	NA	NA	TRBV4-1
TGTGCCAGCAGCTTAGGGCGGGAGGCGAACACCGGGGAGCTGTTTTTT	CASSLGREANTGELFF	TRBJ2-2	TRBD2	NA	TRBV7-6
TGCGCCAGCAGCGCTGCGGGGCGCCAAGGGGAGCTGTTTTTT	CASSAAGRQGELFF	TRBJ2-2	NA	NA	TRBV10-1
TGTGCCAGCAACAGACTTAGTGCTAGCACAGATACGCAGTATTTT	CASNRLSASTDTQYF	TRBJ2-3	NA	NA	TRBV27
TGTGCCAGCAGCTTATATCAGCGGGAGTTAAGTAGGAGCACAGATACGCAGTATTTT	CASSLYQRELSRSTDTQYF	TRBJ2-3	TRBD2	NA	TRBV13
TGTGCCAGCTCTCGGTGGGATAGCGGGGTGTCCCAGTACTTC	CASSRWDSGVSQYF	TRBJ2-5	TRBD2	once	TRBV7-9
TGTGCCAGCAGCTTAGGGGGTATCGGGCAGGGGGCGCAGCACGCCGGGGAGCTGTTTTTT	CASSLGGIGQGAQHAGELFF	TRBJ2-2	TRBD1	NA	TRBV7-6
TGTGCCAGCAGCCAAGTCAGGGGTGGAAACACCATATATTTT	CASSQVRGGNTIYF	TRBJ1-3	NA	few	TRBV3-1/TRBV3-2
TGTGCCAGCAGTCTACACGGAGGGGGCGACTCGAGAGAAGAGCAGTACTTC	CASSLHGGGDSREEQYF	TRBJ2-7	NA	NA	TRBV28
TGTGCCAGCAGCCAAGCTCACGGGGGAGATAGCAATCAGCCCCAGCATTTT	CASSQAHGGDSNQPQHF	TRBJ1-5	NA	NA	TRBV3-1/TRBV3-2
TGTGCCAGCAGTAGCTGGGGTGGGGACGAGCAGTACTTC	CASSSWGGDEQYF	TRBJ2-7	NA	NA	TRBV28
TGTGCCAGCAGCTACACGGTCGGGACGGACTACGAGCAGTACTTC	CASSYTVGTDYEQYF	TRBJ2-7	NA	NA	TRBV4-2
TGTGCCAGCAGCTTGGGGACAGGCTCCTACGAGCAGTACTTC	CASSLGTGSYEQYF	TRBJ2-7	TRBD1	NA	TRBV7-9
TGTGCCAGCAGCCAAGGGGGAGCAGGGTACACTGAAGCTTTCTTT	CASSQGGAGYTEAFF	TRBJ1-1	NA	NA	TRBV3-1/TRBV3-2
TGTGCCAGCAGTTACTCACCGACAGTAGGGGTCACTGAAGCTTTCTTT	CASSYSPTVGVTEAFF	TRBJ1-1	NA	NA	TRBV6-5
TGCAGCGTCCTGAACGGGGGCTACACCTTC	CSVLNGGYTF	TRBJ1-2	NA	NA	TRBV29-1
TGTGCCAGCAGTTTCGTGCAGGGGAGCACAGATACGCAGTATTTT	CASSFVQGSTDTQYF	TRBJ2-3	NA	NA	TRBV28
TGTGCCACCAGCAGAGTTAGCGGAATGGGGACAGATACGCAGTATTTT	CATSRVSGMGTDTQYF	TRBJ2-3	NA	NA	TRBV15
TGTGCCAGCAGTTACGGGTCACGGGATGGCTACACCTTC	CASSYGSRDGYTF	TRBJ1-2	NA	NA	TRBV6-5
TGTGCCATCAGTGAGTCAAGGACAGGGGGCGGGGGTACGCAGTATTTT	CAISESRTGGGGTQYF	TRBJ2-3	TRBD1	NA	TRBV10-3
TGTGCCACCAGCAGAGATAGGATGGAGCAATGGCCCCAGCATTTT	CATSRDRMEQWPQHF	TRBJ1-5	NA	few	TRBV15
TGTGCCACCAGTGAATGGGACACGAGCTCCTACAATGAGCAGTTCTTC	CATSEWDTSSYNEQFF	TRBJ2-1	NA	few	TRBV24-1
TGTGCCATCAAACCCACTAGCGGGTCTTATGGGGAGCTGTTTTTT	CAIKPTSGSYGELFF	TRBJ2-2	TRBD2	NA	TRBV10-3
TGTGCCAGCAGCTCCCAGGGGAACTATGGCTACACCTTC	CASSSQGNYGYTF	TRBJ1-2	NA	NA	TRBV6-2/TRBV6-3
TGTGCCAGCAGGCGTCTAGCGGGGGGATACAATGAGCAGTTCTTC	CASRRLAGGYNEQFF	TRBJ2-1	TRBD2	once	TRBV6-5